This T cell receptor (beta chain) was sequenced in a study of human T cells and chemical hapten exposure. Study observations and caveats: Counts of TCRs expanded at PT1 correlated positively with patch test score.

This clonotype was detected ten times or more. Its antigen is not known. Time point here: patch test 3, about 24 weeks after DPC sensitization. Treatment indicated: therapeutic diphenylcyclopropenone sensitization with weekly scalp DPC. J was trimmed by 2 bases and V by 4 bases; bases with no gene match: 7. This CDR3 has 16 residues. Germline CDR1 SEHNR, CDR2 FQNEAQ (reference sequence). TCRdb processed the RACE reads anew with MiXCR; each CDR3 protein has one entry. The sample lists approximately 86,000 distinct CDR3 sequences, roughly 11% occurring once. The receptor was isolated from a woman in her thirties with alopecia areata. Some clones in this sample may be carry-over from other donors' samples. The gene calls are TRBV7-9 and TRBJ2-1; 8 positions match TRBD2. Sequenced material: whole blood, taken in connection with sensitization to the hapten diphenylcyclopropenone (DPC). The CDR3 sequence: CASSSFGSGTYNEQFF. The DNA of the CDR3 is TGTGCCAGCAGCTCCTTCGGTAGCGGGACCTACAATGAGCAGTTCTTC.